This TCR beta chain stems from a study of blood T cells in healthy people across ages. Study conclusions and caveats: The diversity estimates, figures obtained from one million T cells, were considered underestimates. Per million T cells, TCR beta diversity dropped about linearly as age rose. Possibly, changes in expanded clonotypes were confounded because donor CMV status was unknown.

Through a sample-barcoded 5' primer and a J-beta primer mix, a second PCR was run for about 6 to 12 cycles. TCRdb processed the 5' RACE reads anew with MiXCR; each CDR3 protein has one entry. The data show roughly 800,000 distinct CDR3 sequences, 58% seen once. Notes on this clonotype: Its antigen is not known.

Germline CDR1 and CDR2: SGHTA and FQGNSA. Trimming cost V 3 bases and J 1 base, with 9 bases left between them. CDR3 size: 14 residues. The sample was blood. This clonotype originated in a man aged 30 to 39 in good health. The J gene is TRBJ1-2, the V gene TRBV7-2; weak D call: TRBD1 (6 bases). CDR3 bases: TGTGCCAGCAGCTTCTACAGGGATAACTATGGCTACACCTTC. This codes for CASSFYRDNYGYTF.